This T cell receptor beta chain is from a study of shared clonotypes between healthy human individuals. Overall study context: Three plates were used per donor for CD4 naive, three for CD4 memory, two for CD8 naive and one for CD8 memory.

A few counts support this clone. What it binds is unknown. The CDR3 is 15 residues long. Germline CDR1 and CDR2: SGHVS and FQNEAQ. J was trimmed by 4 bases and V by 5 bases; bases with no gene match: 3. Findings of the study overall: A reduction in generation probabilities was seen for non-shared clonotypes relative to those shared by all four donors. Sorted-subset samples were not fully sequenced, rarefaction indicated.

TCRdb's copy holds only in-frame clones and misses some; the assay was immunoSEQ multiplex PCR. The sample includes some 1,100,000 clones, more than 75% of them seen just once. Both subsets, CD45RA+ naive and CD45RA-negative memory, were split from the CD4+ cells. The clonotype originates from a man younger than 35 in good health. Some clones in this sample may be carry-over from other donors' samples. The gene calls are TRBV7-8 and TRBJ2-3, with TRBD2 identical over 13 bases. Sequences were obtained from memory CD4+ T cells from PBMCs. Subset noted: CD45RA-negative fraction. This CDR3 reads CASSVLAGGADTQYF. The CDR3 DNA sequence: TGTGCCAGCAGCGTACTAGCGGGAGGGGCAGATACGCAGTATTTT.